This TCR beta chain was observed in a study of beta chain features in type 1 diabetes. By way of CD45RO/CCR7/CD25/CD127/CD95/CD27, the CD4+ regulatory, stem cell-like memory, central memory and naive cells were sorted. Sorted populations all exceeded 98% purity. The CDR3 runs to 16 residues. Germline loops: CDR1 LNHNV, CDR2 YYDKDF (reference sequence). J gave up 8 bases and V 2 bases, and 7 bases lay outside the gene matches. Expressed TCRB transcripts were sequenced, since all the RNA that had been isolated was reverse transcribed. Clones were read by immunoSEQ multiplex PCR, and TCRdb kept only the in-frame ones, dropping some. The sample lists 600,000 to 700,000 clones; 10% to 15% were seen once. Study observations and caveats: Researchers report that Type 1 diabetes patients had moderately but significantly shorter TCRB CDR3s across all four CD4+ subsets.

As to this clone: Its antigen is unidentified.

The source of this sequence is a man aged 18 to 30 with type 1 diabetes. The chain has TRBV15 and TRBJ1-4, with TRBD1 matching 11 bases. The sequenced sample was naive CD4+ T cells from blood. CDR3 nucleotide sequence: TGTGCCACCAGCAGATCTGGGGGACAGGGGGAGGAAAAACTGTTTTTT. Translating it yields CATSRSGGQGEEKLFF.